One sample yielded the 20 T cell receptor beta chains listed below, sequenced in a study of CD8 T cells in Susac syndrome. The RNA, about 0.45 to 1 ug, was put through reverse transcription using random hexamers. TCRdb used MiXCR to reprocess the immunoSEQ multiplex PCR reads, holding one entry per CDR3 protein. The table lists 160,000 or so distinct CDR3 sequences, around 94% of them singletons, with about 0.1% in the top ten. The sequenced sample was CD4+ T cells from PBMCs. Receptors originate from a human donor with multiple sclerosis.

This chain links TRBV20-1 with TRBJ1-2, with 7 bases matching TRBD1. Germline loops: CDR1 DFQATT, CDR2 SNEGSKA (reference sequence). The CDR3 is made up of 13 amino acids. V lost 5 bases and J lost 8; bases outside the gene matches: 11. As DNA, the CDR3 is TGCAGTGCTCCCGCCAGGGGGGCGATGGGCTACACCTTC. Translation: CSAPARGAMGYTF.

The chain employs TRBV4-2 and TRBJ1-5, with no clear D. This CDR3 comprises 16 residues. V lost 1 base to trimming and J lost 1 base, with 11 bases between them. CDR1 and CDR2 (germline): LGHNA, YNFKEQ. CDR3: CASSQGRIGSNQPQHF. The CDR3 DNA sequence: TGTGCCAGCAGCCAAGGACGGATCGGGAGCAATCAGCCCCAGCATTTT.

The chain recombines TRBV12-2 with TRBJ1-5; no DNA check was done on the table's D call, TRBD1. TRBV12-2 is assigned pseudogene status. This CDR3 region has 14 residues. For the CDR3, the DNA is TGTGCAAGTCGCCCCCCTCAAGGTGGACAGCCCCAGCATTTT. Translating it yields CASRPPQGGQPQHF.

The rearrangement joins TRBV4-1 to TRBJ1-5, with 8 nucleotides matching TRBD1. Trimming cost V 1 base and J 6 bases; bases outside gene matches: 8. The CDR3 consists of 16 residues. CDR1 and CDR2 from the germline V gene are MGHRA and YSYEKL. The CDR3 spells CASSQVPGQARQPQHF. The DNA of the CDR3 is TGCGCCAGCAGCCAAGTGCCGGGACAGGCGCGTCAGCCCCAGCATTTT.

V usage is TRBV6-2 or TRBV6-3 and J usage is TRBJ1-1; the D gene is possibly TRBD1 (6 bases). CDR1 MNHEY and CDR2 SVGEGT come from the germline V gene. Trimming took off 3 bases at V and 2 bases at J, with 19 bases between the two ends. This CDR3 region has 17 residues. Here the CDR3 DNA reads TGTGCCAGCAGTTATATCCAGGGGTCGGGACGCAACACTGAAGCTTTCTTT. Its translation is CASSYIQGSGRNTEAFF.

This chain connects TRBV5-4 to TRBJ1-1, with D unresolved. Germline V lookup: CDR1 SGHNT, CDR2 YYREEE (reference sequence). The CDR3 runs 13 residues. With 0 bases removed from V and 10 bases from J, the gap between germline ends came to 13 bases. The CDR3 DNA reads TGTGCCAGCAGCTTGGAGGCCGAAACTCGAGCTTTCTTT. Its protein product is CASSLEAETRAFF.

The gene calls are TRBV30 and TRBJ1-2; D is unresolved. There are 15 residues in the CDR3. V lost 0 bases to trimming and J lost 2 bases, with 13 bases between them. CDR1 GTSNPN and CDR2 SVGIG come from the germline V gene (reference sequence). The CDR3 sequence: CAWSVLSGANYGYTF. As DNA, the CDR3 is TGTGCCTGGAGTGTACTCAGCGGAGCAAACTATGGCTACACCTTC.

The rearrangement links TRBV6-5 to TRBJ2-2; tentatively, D is TRBD1 (5 bases). The V end was cut by 5 bases, the J end by 6 bases, with 10 bases between. Germline assignment: CDR1 MNHEY and CDR2 SVGAGI. This CDR3 comprises 13 residues. The chain's CDR3 is CASSAEGAGELFF. The CDR3 bases are TGTGCCAGCAGTGCTGAAGGGGCCGGGGAGCTGTTTTTT.

CDR3 protein: CASSMVSYTGELFF. The CDR3 nucleotides are TGTGCCAGTAGTATGGTGAGCTACACCGGGGAGCTGTTTTTT. The genes are TRBV19 and TRBJ2-2, with D unresolved. The germline gives CDR1 LNHDA, CDR2 SQIVND (reference sequence). The V and J ends lost 3 bases and 3 bases respectively, with 8 bases between them. This CDR3 spans 14 amino acids.

The rearrangement joins TRBV5-1 to TRBJ2-4, with D hard to call. This CDR3 region has 16 residues. V gave up 2 bases and J gave up 1 base, with 13 bases separating them. The germline V gene has CDR1 SGHRS and CDR2 YFSETQ. CDR3 amino acids: CASSFDIIMAKNIQYF. The CDR3 DNA is TGCGCCAGCAGCTTCGACATCATCATGGCCAAAAACATTCAGTACTTC.

The gene calls are TRBV4-3 and TRBJ2-7; the D is unclear. The V gene's germline CDR1 is LGHNA and CDR2 YSLEER. V lost 2 bases, J lost 1 base, and 18 bases lay in between. This CDR3 contains 17 residues. CDR3 sequence reads: CASSQRVSPSSSYEQYF. CDR3 sequence (DNA): TGCGCCAGCAGCCAAAGAGTATCCCCTAGTTCGTCCTACGAGCAGTACTTC.

This clonotype was seen once. The chain links TRBV24-1 to TRBJ2-3; no reliable D call. CDR3 length: 12 amino acids. Germline lookup yields CDR1 KGHDR and CDR2 SFDVKD. Trimming removed 4 bases at V and 2 bases at J, with 3 bases between. The CDR3 DNA sequence: TGTGCCACCAGTGACTCCACAGATACGCAGTATTTT. This codes for CATSDSTDTQYF.

The CDR3 DNA follows: TGCGCCAGCAGCCGGTCGGTCAACTATGGCTACACCTTC. It translates to CASSRSVNYGYTF. The genes are TRBV5-1 and TRBJ1-2; D gene unclear. This CDR3 has 13 amino acids. Germline CDR1 and CDR2: SGHRS and YFSETQ. The germline V and J ends were trimmed by 4 bases and 2 bases, with 9 bases remaining between them.

The chain links TRBV6-5 to TRBJ2-7; D unresolved. The CDR3 extends over 13 amino acids. V lost 6 bases, J lost 1 base, and 10 bases lay in between. Germline V gene data show CDR1 as MNHEY and CDR2 as SVGAGI. In nucleotides, the CDR3 is TGTGCCAGCAGCAAAACAGCTTCCTACGAGCAGTACTTC. This encodes CASSKTASYEQYF.

The genes are TRBV12-3 or TRBV12-4 and TRBJ1-1; D remains ambiguous. The ends were cut back, 5 bases at V and 1 base at J, with 11 bases in the middle. The CDR3 totals 14 residues. The CDR3 sequence is CASSGVVANTEAFF. The CDR3 nucleotides read TGTGCCAGCAGTGGGGTGGTGGCGAACACTGAAGCTTTCTTT.

The chain combines TRBV20-1 with TRBJ2-7, with D perhaps TRBD1 or TRBD2 (5 bases each). The CDR3 extends over 14 amino acids. Germline V gene data show CDR1 as DFQATT and CDR2 as SNEGSKA (reference sequence). CDR3 bases: TGCAGGGGGGTCGGGGACCCTGACTCCTACGAGCAGTACTTC. Encoded protein: CRGVGDPDSYEQYF.

The V call is TRBV11-2, the J call TRBJ2-7; TRBD2 matches 8 bases. With V trimmed by 5 bases and J by 6 bases, 6 bases remained unmatched. This CDR3 has 13 residues. CDR1 and CDR2 (germline): SGHAT, FQNNGV. CDR3 in amino acids: CASSPRREGEQYF. CDR3 nucleotides: TGTGCCAGCAGCCCCCGCCGGGAGGGCGAGCAGTACTTC.

The table lists this clonotype with a count of one. The V and J genes are TRBV24-1 and TRBJ2-1; D perhaps matches TRBD1 (6 bases). The germline CDR1 and CDR2 sequences are KGHDR and SFDVKD. V was shortened by 6 bases and J by 4 bases, with 12 bases between the two germline ends. There are 14 residues in the CDR3. The CDR3 bases are TGTGCCACCAGTCGTGGACAGTTTTACAATGAGCAGTTCTTC. It codes for CATSRGQFYNEQFF.

The chain is built from TRBV7-3 and TRBJ2-7; D perhaps matches TRBD2 (6 bases). CDR3 size: 15 residues. In germline, CDR1 is SGHTA, CDR2 FQGTGA. V was pared by 5 bases and J by 4 bases, with 18 bases between. This CDR3 is CASSLGGAGMYEQYF. In DNA, the CDR3 is TGTGCCAGCAGCCTAGGAGGGGCAGGGATGTACGAGCAGTACTTC. Full variable domain (rest looked up from reference TRBV7-3 and TRBJ2-7): GAGVSQTPSNKVTEKGKYVELRCDPISGHTALYWYRQSLGQGPEFLIYFQGTGAADDSGLPNDRFFAVRPEGSVSTLKIQRTERGDSAVYLCASSLGGAGMYEQYFGPGTRLTVT.

The chain employs TRBV6-2 or TRBV6-3 and TRBJ1-2, with 7 bases identical to TRBD1. The V gene end was trimmed by 10 bases and the J gene end by 3 bases; junction bases not matched to a gene: 11. The CDR3 extends over 14 amino acids. CDR1 and CDR2 from the germline V gene are MNHEY and SVGEGT. CDR3 in amino acids: CATLPDRLYYGYTF. In DNA, the CDR3 is TGTGCCACCCTCCCGGACAGGTTGTACTATGGCTACACCTTC.